Sequencing of this T cell receptor (beta chain) was carried out in a study of T-cell reconstitution after alpha-beta-depleted transplantation in children. The germline CDR1 and CDR2 sequences are MNHEY and SVGAGI. CDR3 length: 15 residues. It was with unique molecular identifiers that the TCRbeta library was prepared. Via MiXCR, TCRdb re-called the PCR reads, giving one row per CDR3 protein. Of 200,000 to 250,000 distinct CDR3 sequences listed, around 9.9% were seen once; the top ten hold about 30%. Comments on this clonotype: The junction does not match germline at one end; this may be a read error.

The sequencing here drew on PBMCs, taken before TCRalphabeta/CD19-depleted stem cell transplant. The gene calls are TRBV6-5 and TRBJ2-7; weak D call: TRBD1 (5 bases). This TCR was sampled from a child under two years old with acute myeloid leukemia, due to receive a stem cell transplant. CDR3 sequence: CASSYSNRQIYEHYF. The CDR3 region has the DNA TGTGCCAGCAGTTACTCGAACAGACAGATCTACGAGCACTACTTC.